This is a list of T cell receptor beta chains from one sample in a study of graft-versus-host responses after intestinal transplantation. Profiling relied on immunoSEQ multiplex PCR, and the TCRdb table lists in-frame clones only, not all of them. This sample has fewer than 450 clones, with roughly nine tenths found just once. The specimen comprised PBMCs, sampled 4 to 5 days after intestinal transplant. The receptors originated from a human patient who received an intestinal transplant, so some T cells may come from the graft donor. The CDR3 runs from the conserved cysteine through the conserved F or W. A D gene is named only where the DNA matches it firmly. Clone sizes are given selectively: once, few, many, or a class where the clone is expanded.

cdr3_nt | cdr3_aa | j_call | v_call | d_call | clone_size
TGTGCCAGCAGCTTAAGCCTAGCGGGAGGACGAGAGACCCAGTACTTC | CASSLSLAGGRETQYF | TRBJ2-5 | TRBV7-2 | TRBD2 | once
TGTGCCAGCAGCTCCGATGGAGGGGACACCTACTCTAACTATGGCTACACCTTC | CASSSDGGDTYSNYGYTF | TRBJ1-2 | TRBV11-2 | - | -
TGTGCCAGCAGCTTAGATCAAGGCTATGGCTACACCTTC | CASSLDQGYGYTF | TRBJ1-2 | TRBV11-2 | - | -
TGCGCCAGCAGCCAAGATGCTAGCGGTTACACAGATACGCAGTATTTT | CASSQDASGYTDTQYF | TRBJ2-3 | TRBV4-1 | TRBD2 | -
TGTGCCAGCAGTGAATACAGGGAGACCACTGAAGCTTTCTTT | CASSEYRETTEAFF | TRBJ1-1 | TRBV6-1 | - | -
TGTGCCAGCAGGAAGGGGTCCGGAAACACCATATATTTT | CASRKGSGNTIYF | TRBJ1-3 | TRBV6-4 | - | -
TGTGCCAGCAGCTTCGGGACGGAGTACGAGCAGTACTTC | CASSFGTEYEQYF | TRBJ2-7 | TRBV11-2 | - | -
TGTGCCAGCAGTGACTCGGAGGGTTTTGAGCAGTTCTTC | CASSDSEGFEQFF | TRBJ2-1 | TRBV6-4 | - | -
TGTGCCAGTAGTATAGAAGGCCTAGCGGGTTACAATGAGCAGTTCTTC | CASSIEGLAGYNEQFF | TRBJ2-1 | TRBV19 | TRBD2 | -
TGTGCCAGCAGTTTATCGAAGGGCTCTAGCGGGAGGACCCTCTACGAGCAGTACTTC | CASSLSKGSSGRTLYEQYF | TRBJ2-7 | TRBV27 | TRBD2 | -
TGTGCCAGCAGCCAAGGGACTAGCTCCTACGAGCAGTACTTC | CASSQGTSSYEQYF | TRBJ2-7 | TRBV4-2 | TRBD2 | once
TGTGCCTGGAAATGTGCGCGTAAGTCGGGCCAACGTCTGACTTTC | CAWKCARKSGQRLTF | TRBJ2-6 | TRBV30 | - | -
TGTGCCAGCATAGGCTATTTCTCGCGAAAGACCTATGGCTACACCTTC | CASIGYFSRKTYGYTF | TRBJ1-2 | TRBV5-5 | - | -
TGTGCCAGCAGTTCAGGGACAGTCTATGGCTACACCTTC | CASSSGTVYGYTF | TRBJ1-2 | TRBV6-6 | TRBD1 | -
TGCAGCGCCCTGGGACTAGCGGGGGGGCAGTCCTACAATGAGCAGTTCTTC | CSALGLAGGQSYNEQFF | TRBJ2-1 | TRBV29-1 | TRBD2 | once
TGTGCCAGCAGCTTTAGCCCAACAGGGGGAGGCGGGGAGCTGTTTTTT | CASSFSPTGGGGELFF | TRBJ2-2 | TRBV11-2 | TRBD1 | -
TGTGCCAGCAGCTTTTCCAACTACGAGCAGTACTTC | CASSFSNYEQYF | TRBJ2-7 | TRBV7-9 | - | once
TGTGCCAGCAGCAAAGTGGATCAGGGAAGAAACTACGAGCAGTACTTC | CASSKVDQGRNYEQYF | TRBJ2-7 | TRBV21-1 | - | -
TGTGCCAGCAGCTGGACAGGGGGCTCCTACAATGAGCAGTTCTTC | CASSWTGGSYNEQFF | TRBJ2-1 | TRBV11-3 | TRBD1 | -
TGTGCCAGCAGGTATGTCGTAGCTACATGGCATCATCAGCCCCAGCATTTT | CASRYVVATWHHQPQHF | TRBJ1-5 | TRBV21-1 | - | -
TGTGCCAGCAGCGTAGTACCACTAGATACCGGGGAGCTGTTTTTT | CASSVVPLDTGELFF | TRBJ2-2 | TRBV9 | - | -
TGTGCCAGCAGCTTGGACGCTAGCGGGGGGGAGACCCAGTACTTC | CASSLDASGGETQYF | TRBJ2-5 | TRBV5-4 | TRBD2 | -
TGTGCCAGCAGCGGGACAGTCAACACCGGGGAGCTGTTTTTT | CASSGTVNTGELFF | TRBJ2-2 | TRBV2 | TRBD1 | few
TGTGCCAGCAGTTTAGTTCTGGACTCTTACAATGAGCAGTTCTTC | CASSLVLDSYNEQFF | TRBJ2-1 | TRBV27 | - | few
TGTGCCAGTAGTATAGACCCCCTAACTAGTTTAGATACGCAGTATTTT | CASSIDPLTSLDTQYF | TRBJ2-3 | TRBV19 | - | -
TGTGCCAGCCACCCGGTGACTGAAGCTTTCTTT | CASHPVTEAFF | TRBJ1-1 | TRBV6-1 | - | -
TGTGCCAGCAGCAAGTATGAGGGGAGCACCGGGGAGCTGTTTTTT | CASSKYEGSTGELFF | TRBJ2-2 | TRBV21-1 | - | -
TGTGCCACCAGCAGAGTCCCCCCCCCACTAGCGGAAAAAGGGAATGAGCAGTTCTTC | CATSRVPPPLAEKGNEQFF | TRBJ2-1 | TRBV15 | TRBD2 | -
TGTGCCAGCTCACCACGCGACGGGGGTCATGAGCAGTTCTTC | CASSPRDGGHEQFF | TRBJ2-1 | TRBV18 | - | -
TGTGCCAGCAGTTACTCAGGGAGAACGACCTACGAGCAGTACTTC | CASSYSGRTTYEQYF | TRBJ2-7 | TRBV6-5 | - | once
TGTGCCAGTAGTTGTACAGGGCTCAGTGGGAATTCACCCCTCCACTTT | CASSCTGLSGNSPLHF | TRBJ1-6 | TRBV19 | - | -
TGTGCCAGTAATCGGGGACAGGCCTCTGGAAACACCATATATTTT | CASNRGQASGNTIYF | TRBJ1-3 | TRBV19 | TRBD1 | -
TGTGCCAGCAGCGCATATAACAATGAGCAGTTCTTC | CASSAYNNEQFF | TRBJ2-1 | TRBV7-2 | - | -
TGTGCCAGCAGCGTAGGGGGCACCTACGAGCAGTACTTC | CASSVGGTYEQYF | TRBJ2-7 | TRBV9 | - | -
TGCACCAGCAGCACCTTACGTTTGTGCACAAGTCGGGCCAACGTCCTGACTTTC | CTSSTLRLCTSRANVLTF | TRBJ2-6 | TRBV1 | - | -
TGTGCCAGCAGTCGAAGCGGGCGTTTACAAAGTCGGGCCAACGTCCTGACTTTC | CASSRSGRLQSRANVLTF | TRBJ2-6 | TRBV6-7 | - | -
TGTGCCAGCGAGGACGGATCCCAAGAGACCCAGTACTTC | CASEDGSQETQYF | TRBJ2-5 | TRBV2 | - | -
TGCGCCAGCAGCTCATTCGTCGGGTCGGCAGCCTATGGCTACACCTTC | CASSSFVGSAAYGYTF | TRBJ1-2 | TRBV4-1 | - | -
TGTGCCAGCAGCTTAGGGACTAGCGGGACCGAGCAGTACTTC | CASSLGTSGTEQYF | TRBJ2-7 | TRBV11-1 | TRBD2 | -
TGTGCCAGCAGCTTGGACGCCGCCTACAATGAGCAGTTCTTC | CASSLDAAYNEQFF | TRBJ2-1 | TRBV7-9 | - | -
TGTGCCAGCAGCCGCTGTTTAGCTACACGTGTTGACGAGCAGTACTTC | CASSRCLATRVDEQYF | TRBJ2-7 | TRBV21-1 | - | once
TGTGCCAGCACATGGGTTCTTGCGTACAAAAGTCGGGCCAACGTCCTGACTTTC | CASTWVLAYKSRANVLTF | TRBJ2-6 | TRBV5-7 | - | -
TGTGCCAGCGGAACGGAGACCCAGTACTTC | CASGTETQYF | TRBJ2-5 | TRBV2 | - | -
TGCAGCGTCGAGGGCGGGAACAAATCCAATGAGCAGTTCTTC | CSVEGGNKSNEQFF | TRBJ2-1 | TRBV29-1 | - | -
TGTGCCAGCAGCTTAGTGCGGGGAGGGATCGGGGAGCTGTTTTTT | CASSLVRGGIGELFF | TRBJ2-2 | TRBV11-2 | TRBD2 | -
TGTGCCAGCAGCTTAGACCCCAGCGGGAGAGTCAATGAGCAGTTCTTC | CASSLDPSGRVNEQFF | TRBJ2-1 | TRBV11-2 | TRBD2 | -